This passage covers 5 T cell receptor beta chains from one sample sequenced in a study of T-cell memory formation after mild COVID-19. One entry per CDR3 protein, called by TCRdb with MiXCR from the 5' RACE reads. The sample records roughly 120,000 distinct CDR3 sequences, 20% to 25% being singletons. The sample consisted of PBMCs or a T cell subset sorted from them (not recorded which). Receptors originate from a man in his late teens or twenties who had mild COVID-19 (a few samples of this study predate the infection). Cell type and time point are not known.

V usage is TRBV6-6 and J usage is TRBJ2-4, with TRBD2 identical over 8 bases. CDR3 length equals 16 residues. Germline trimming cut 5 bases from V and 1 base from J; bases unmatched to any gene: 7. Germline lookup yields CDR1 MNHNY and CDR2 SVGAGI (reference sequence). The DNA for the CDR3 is TGTGCCAGCAGTGTAGTCGGGGGGGTGGCCAAAAACATTCAGTACTTC. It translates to CASSVVGGVAKNIQYF.

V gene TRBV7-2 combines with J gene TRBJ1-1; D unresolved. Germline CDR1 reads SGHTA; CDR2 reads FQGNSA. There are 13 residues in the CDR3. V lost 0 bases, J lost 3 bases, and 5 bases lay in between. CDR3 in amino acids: CASSLAPYTEAFF. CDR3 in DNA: TGTGCCAGCAGCTTAGCCCCATACACTGAAGCTTTCTTT. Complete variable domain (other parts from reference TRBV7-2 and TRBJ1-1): GAGVSQSPSNKVTEKGKDVELRCDPISGHTALYWYRQSLGQGLEFLIYFQGNSAPDKSGLPSDRFSAERTGGSVSTLTIQRTQQEDSAVYLCASSLAPYTEAFFGQGTRLTVV.

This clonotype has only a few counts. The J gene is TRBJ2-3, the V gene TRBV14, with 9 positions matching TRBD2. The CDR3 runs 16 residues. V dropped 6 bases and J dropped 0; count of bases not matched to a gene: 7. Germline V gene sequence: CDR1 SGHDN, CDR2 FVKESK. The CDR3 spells CASRGGGALSTDTQYF. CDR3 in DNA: TGTGCCAGCAGGGGCGGGGGGGCCTTGAGCACAGATACGCAGTATTTT.

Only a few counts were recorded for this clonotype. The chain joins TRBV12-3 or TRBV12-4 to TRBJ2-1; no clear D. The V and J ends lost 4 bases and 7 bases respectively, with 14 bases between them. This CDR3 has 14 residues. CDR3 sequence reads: CASSSSEQKNEQFF. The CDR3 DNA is TGTGCCAGCAGTTCCTCGGAGCAAAAGAATGAGCAGTTCTTC.

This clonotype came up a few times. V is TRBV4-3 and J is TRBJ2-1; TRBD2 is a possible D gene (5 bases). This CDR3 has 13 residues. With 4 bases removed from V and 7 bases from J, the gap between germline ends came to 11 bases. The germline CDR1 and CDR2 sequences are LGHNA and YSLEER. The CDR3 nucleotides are TGCGCCAGCAGCCGAGGGCCCGAGAATGAGCAGTTCTTC. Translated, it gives CASSRGPENEQFF.